This T cell receptor (beta chain) is drawn from a study of cytomegalovirus exposure and HLA in healthy donors. Study findings and constraints: Common viral pathogens seemed, in a later analysis, to connect with several of the most significant clusters.

As for this clone: What it recognizes is unknown.

Trimming took 1 base from V and 5 from J; bases not matched to a gene: 4. The CDR3 totals 15 residues. Per germline, CDR1 SGHTA and CDR2 FQGNSA. 13 Jbeta primers and 60 Vbeta primers were used for the PCR. This table comes from immunoSEQ multiplex PCR, and its TCRdb copy is limited to in-frame clones, with some not included. The table lists about 200,000 clones, over 75% of them singletons. Source material: PBMCs. The TCR originated in a girl aged 2 to 9 in good health and CMV-seronegative. The V gene is TRBV7-2, the J gene TRBJ2-1; 8 bases agree with TRBD2. The CDR3 reads CASSLERGPHNEQFF. The DNA for the CDR3 is TGTGCCAGCAGCTTAGAGCGGGGGCCTCACAATGAGCAGTTCTTC.